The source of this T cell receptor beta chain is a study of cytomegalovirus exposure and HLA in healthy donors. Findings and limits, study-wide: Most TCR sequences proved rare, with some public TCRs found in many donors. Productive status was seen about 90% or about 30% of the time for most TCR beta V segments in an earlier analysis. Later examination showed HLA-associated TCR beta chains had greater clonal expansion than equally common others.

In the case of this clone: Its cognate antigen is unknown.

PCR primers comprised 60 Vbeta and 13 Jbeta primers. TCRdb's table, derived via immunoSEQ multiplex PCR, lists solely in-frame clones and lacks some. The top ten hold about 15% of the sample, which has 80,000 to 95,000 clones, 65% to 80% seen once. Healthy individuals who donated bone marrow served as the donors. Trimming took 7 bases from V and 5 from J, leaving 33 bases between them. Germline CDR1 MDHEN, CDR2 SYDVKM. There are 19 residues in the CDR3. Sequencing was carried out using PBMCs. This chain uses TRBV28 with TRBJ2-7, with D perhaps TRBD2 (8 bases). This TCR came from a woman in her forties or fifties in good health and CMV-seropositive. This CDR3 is CASTSPRGGRQGVSDEQYF. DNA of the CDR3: TGTGCCAGCACCTCCCCACGGGGGGGTCGACAGGGCGTATCGGACGAGCAGTACTTC.